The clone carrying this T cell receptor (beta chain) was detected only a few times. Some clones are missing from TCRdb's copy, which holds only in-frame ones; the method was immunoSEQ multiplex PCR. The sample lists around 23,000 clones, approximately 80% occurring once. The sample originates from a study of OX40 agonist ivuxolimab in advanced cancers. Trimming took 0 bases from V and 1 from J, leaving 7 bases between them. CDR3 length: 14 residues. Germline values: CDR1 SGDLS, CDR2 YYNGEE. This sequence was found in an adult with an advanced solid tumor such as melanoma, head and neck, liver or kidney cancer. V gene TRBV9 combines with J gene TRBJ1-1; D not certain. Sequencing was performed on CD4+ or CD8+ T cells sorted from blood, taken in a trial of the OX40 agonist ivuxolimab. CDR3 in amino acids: CASSVVVGNTEAFF. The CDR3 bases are TGTGCCAGCAGCGTAGTGGTAGGGAACACTGAAGCTTTCTTT.